This TCR beta chain was documented in a study of blood T cells in healthy people across ages. At least 7 million PBMCs were isolated per sample. A J-beta primer mix and a sample-barcoded 5' primer were used in a second PCR of about 7 to 12 cycles. MiXCR, applied by TCRdb to the 5' RACE reads, yields one record per CDR3 protein. Of approximately 2,000,000 distinct CDR3 sequences in the sample, approximately 39% were seen once. The sequenced sample consisted of blood. The origin of this receptor is a human donor in good health.

CDR3 nucleotide sequence: TGTGCCAGCAGCCTGAGGGGGGGGGACCGAGATTTCTTC. It specifies CASSLRGGDRDFF. This rearrangement joins TRBV4-2 to TRBJ2-1; possible D gene TRBD2, 7 bases. CDR1 and CDR2 from the germline V gene are LGHNA and YNFKEQ. V dropped 4 bases and J dropped 16 bases, with 20 bases sitting between them. This CDR3 spans 13 amino acids.